This T cell receptor beta chain was sequenced during a study of blood T cells in healthy people across ages. General study points: Using unsorted PBMCs precluded a conclusive naive versus antigen-experienced comparison. Estimates of diversity drawn from one million T cells were considered underestimates. In long-lived donors, naive CD4+ cell counts and diversity exceeded those of aged donors.

A J-beta primer mix and a sample-barcoded 5' primer were used in a second PCR of roughly 6 to 11 cycles. TCRdb re-called the 5' RACE reads with MiXCR, one entry per CDR3 protein. The data hold roughly 550,000 distinct CDR3 sequences, with around 24% observed a single time. The CDR3 covers 15 residues. The junction had 5 bases not matched to a gene; V was cut back by 1 base and J by 5 bases. CDR1 and CDR2 from the germline V gene are SGHTA and FQGNSA. A word on this clonotype: Its target is unknown.

These records were also assigned to another study, of T cells of mothers and their children. From that second work: Donation involved a few healthy Caucasian mothers and the six children that they had.

The sequence was collected from a boy aged 10-17 years in good health. The chain joins TRBV7-2 to TRBJ2-7; 10 bases are a match to TRBD2. Sequencing used blood. Here the CDR3 reads CASSLGLAGENEQYF. The CDR3 bases are TGTGCCAGCAGCTTAGGTCTAGCGGGGGAAAACGAGCAGTACTTC.